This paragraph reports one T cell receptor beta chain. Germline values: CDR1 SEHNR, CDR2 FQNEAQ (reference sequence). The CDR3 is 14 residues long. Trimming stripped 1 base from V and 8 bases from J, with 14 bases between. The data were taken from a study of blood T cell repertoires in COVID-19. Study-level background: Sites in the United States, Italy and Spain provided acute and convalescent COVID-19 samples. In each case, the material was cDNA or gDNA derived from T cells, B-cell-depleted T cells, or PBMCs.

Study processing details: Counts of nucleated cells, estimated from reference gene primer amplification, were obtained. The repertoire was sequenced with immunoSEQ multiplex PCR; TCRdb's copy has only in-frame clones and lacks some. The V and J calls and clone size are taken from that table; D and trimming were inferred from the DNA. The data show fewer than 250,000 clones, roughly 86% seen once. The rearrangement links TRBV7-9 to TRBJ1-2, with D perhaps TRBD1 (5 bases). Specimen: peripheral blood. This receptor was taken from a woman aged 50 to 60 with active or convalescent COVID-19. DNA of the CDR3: TGTGCCAGCAGCTTAGAGGGGACTTCAGTGGGCTACACCTTC. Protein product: CASSLEGTSVGYTF. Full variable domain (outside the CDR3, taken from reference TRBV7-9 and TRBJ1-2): DTGVSQNPRHKITKRGQNVTFRCDPISEHNRLYWYRQTLGQGPEFLTYFQNEAQLEKSRLLSDRFSAERPKGSFSTLEIQRTEQGDSAMYLCASSLEGTSVGYTFGSGTRLTVV.